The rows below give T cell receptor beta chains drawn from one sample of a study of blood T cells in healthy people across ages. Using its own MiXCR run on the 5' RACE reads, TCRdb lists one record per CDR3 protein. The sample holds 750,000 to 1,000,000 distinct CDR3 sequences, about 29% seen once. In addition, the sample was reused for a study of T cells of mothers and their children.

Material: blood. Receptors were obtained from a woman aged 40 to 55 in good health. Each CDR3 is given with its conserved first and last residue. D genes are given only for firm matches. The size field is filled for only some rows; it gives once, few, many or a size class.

CDR3: CTSSPQGATEAFF
DNA: TGTACCAGCTCACCGCAGGGAGCCACTGAAGCTTTCTTT
size: -
D: -
V: TRBV18
length: 13
J: TRBJ1-1

CDR3: CASSLAGGGDTEAFF
DNA: TGCGCCAGCAGCTTGGCCGGGGGCGGGGACACTGAAGCTTTCTTT
size: many
D: -
V: TRBV5-1
length: 15
J: TRBJ1-1

CDR3: CASSLPSGGKETQYF
DNA: TGTGCCAGCAGTTTACCTAGCGGGGGTAAAGAGACCCAGTACTTC
size: few
D: TRBD2
V: TRBV28
length: 15
J: TRBJ2-5

CDR3: CASSLTTGGQETQYF
DNA: TGTGCCAGCAGCTTGACTACAGGGGGCCAAGAGACCCAGTACTTC
size: few
D: TRBD1
V: TRBV7-2
length: 15
J: TRBJ2-5

CDR3: CSVATDTQYF
DNA: TGCAGCGTTGCGACAGATACGCAGTATTTT
size: many
D: -
V: TRBV29-1
length: 10
J: TRBJ2-3

CDR3: CASRGQMNTGELFF
DNA: TGCGCCAGCAGAGGACAGATGAACACCGGGGAGCTGTTTTTT
size: -
D: -
V: TRBV5-1
length: 14
J: TRBJ2-2

CDR3: CASQGGGYQPQHF
DNA: TGTGCCAGCCAAGGGGGGGGCTATCAGCCCCAGCATTTT
size: many
D: -
V: TRBV12-3/TRBV12-4
length: 13
J: TRBJ1-5

CDR3: CASSSGRTNEKLFF
DNA: TGCGCCAGCAGCTCCGGCCGGACTAATGAAAAACTGTTTTTT
size: few
D: -
V: TRBV5-1
length: 14
J: TRBJ1-4

CDR3: CASSPEGLGNTIYF
DNA: TGTGCCAGCAGTCCCGAAGGTCTAGGAAACACCATATATTTT
size: -
D: -
V: TRBV5-5
length: 14
J: TRBJ1-3

CDR3: CASSASGESSYNEQFF
DNA: TGTGCCAGCAGTGCATCCGGGGAAAGCTCCTACAACGAGCAGTTCTTC
size: -
D: -
V: TRBV6-4
length: 16
J: TRBJ2-1

CDR3: CSARTGSGTDTQDF
DNA: TGCAGCGCAAGGACGGGGAGCGGCACAGATACGCAGGATTTT
size: -
D: -
V: TRBV29-1
length: 14
J: TRBJ2-3